This T cell receptor (beta chain) was documented in a study of T-cell reconstitution after alpha-beta-depleted transplantation in children. This clonotype has at least ten counts. The antigen remains undetermined. Points from the study as a whole: After transplant, at about two months, alpha-beta T cells were reportedly derived from several hundred expanded graft clones. T-cell counts and diversity at one year post-transplant came mainly from newly produced T cells.

Germline assignment: CDR1 SGHRS and CDR2 YFSETQ. The CDR3 loop spans 14 amino acids. V lost 4 bases to trimming and J lost 0 bases, with 8 bases between them. During its preparation, the TCRbeta library received unique molecular identifiers. TCRdb re-analysed the PCR reads in MiXCR, keeping a single row per CDR3 protein. The table shows 73,000 or so distinct CDR3 sequences, with 4.9% occurring only once. The TCR comes from a boy in the first two years of life who had a stem cell transplant for acute myeloid leukemia, so the T cells may come from the graft donor. V gene TRBV5-1 combines with J gene TRBJ1-3, with D unclear. The material was PBMCs, mostly from graft donor cells, obtained 180 days after TCRalphabeta/CD19-depleted stem cell transplant. CDR3: CASSAGSSGNTIYF. In DNA, the CDR3 is TGCGCCAGCAGCGCGGGCAGCTCTGGAAACACCATATATTTT.